This T cell receptor (beta chain) was captured by sequencing in a study of T-cell reconstitution after alpha-beta-depleted transplantation in children. Unique molecular identifiers featured in how the TCRbeta library was prepared. TCRdb analysed the PCR reads with MiXCR anew, one entry per CDR3 protein. Here the sample spans about 270,000 distinct CDR3 sequences, nearly 10% being singletons. The CDR3 spans 13 residues. Germline CDR1 and CDR2: SQVTM and ANQGSEA. V was trimmed by 6 bases and J by 0 bases, leaving 12 bases between them. The TCR originated in a human donor who donated a stem cell graft to a child with SCID. The chain is built from TRBV29-1 and TRBJ2-7; tentative D call: TRBD1 (6 bases). This sample comprised PBMCs from the stem cell graft donor, obtained from the stem cell graft. DNA of the CDR3: TGCAGCGTAGGGAAAGGGGGCTCCTACGAGCAGTACTTC. It is translated as CSVGKGGSYEQYF.